What follows are 15 T cell receptor beta chains derived from one specimen sequenced in a study of Graves' ophthalmopathy and Graves' hyperthyroidism. Amplification targeted the TCR beta CDR3 regions, with RNA transcripts as the source material. HTBI-primed RT-PCR formed the first round, and a multiplex PCR formed the second. One entry per CDR3 protein, called by TCRdb with MiXCR from the multiplex PCR reads. This sample yields hundreds of thousands of distinct CDR3 sequences, of which roughly an eighth are seen a single time; about a tenth belongs to the top ten. Sample: blood. All receptors derive from a woman in her 30s with Graves' ophthalmopathy.

In this sample, this clonotype turned up many times. At one end, the junction sequence differs from germline, possibly due to a read error. This rearrangement joins TRBV12-3 or TRBV12-4 to TRBJ2-2; the D gene could be TRBD1 or TRBD2 (6 bases each). This CDR3 has 15 residues. The CDR3 nucleotides are TGTGCCGGCAGTTTGGGGGCGGGGAGCACCGGGGAGCTGTTTTTT. Translation: CAGSLGAGSTGELFF.

This clonotype was counted between two and nine times. Relative to the germline gene, one junction end is altered; a read error may explain this. The rearrangement links TRBV2 to TRBJ1-1; 10 bases are a match to TRBD1. From germline, CDR1 is SNHLY and CDR2 FYNNEI. This CDR3 region has 15 residues. The CDR3 region is CASNRQGAEDTEAFF. In DNA form, the CDR3 reads TGTGCCAGCAACCGACAGGGGGCGGAGGACACCGAAGCTTTCTTT. The complete variable domain, with remaining parts taken from reference TRBV2 and TRBJ1-1, reads EPEVTQTPSHQVTQMGQEVILRCVPISNHLYFYWYRQILGQKVEFLVSFYNNEISEKSEIFDDQFSVERPDGSNFTLKIRSTKLEDSAMYFCASNRQGAEDTEAFFGQGTRLTVV.

This clonotype was counted many times. The chain carries TRBV28 and TRBJ2-7; D possibly corresponds to TRBD2 (5 bases). This CDR3 region has 15 residues. V shed 4 bases and J shed 1 base, with 14 bases lying between them. From germline, CDR1 is MDHEN and CDR2 SYDVKM. The CDR3 coding sequence is TGTGCCAGCAGTTCACCAACTACGGGGTCCTACGAGCAGTACTTC. Translating gives CASSSPTTGSYEQYF.

In this sample, this clonotype turned up many times. The chain links TRBV13 to TRBJ1-5; no clear D. Trimming took off 2 bases at V and 4 bases at J, with 9 bases between the two ends. The CDR3 is 14 amino acids. Germline-derived CDR1 and CDR2 are PRHDT and FYEKMQ (reference sequence). The DNA of the CDR3 is TGTGCCAGCAGCTTACCCGGCGAGAATCAGCCCCAGCATTTT. Amino acid sequence: CASSLPGENQPQHF.

This clonotype was counted ten times or more. The V gene is TRBV30, the J gene TRBJ1-1; D gene ambiguous. The CDR3 spans 15 residues. From germline, CDR1 is GTSNPN and CDR2 SVGIG (reference sequence). Trimming took 2 bases from V and 0 from J, leaving 13 bases between them. CDR3 sequence reads: CAWSPSEAMNTEAFF. The CDR3 DNA reads TGTGCCTGGAGTCCCTCGGAGGCCATGAACACTGAAGCTTTCTTT.

At least ten counts were recorded for this clonotype. The V call is TRBV30, the J call TRBJ2-2; 7 positions agree with TRBD1. CDR1 and CDR2 from the germline V gene are GTSNPN and SVGIG (reference sequence). The CDR3 consists of 14 residues. V lost 1 base to trimming and J lost 1 base; unmatched junction nucleotides: 0. The CDR3 loop is CAWSGDRNTGELFF. The CDR3 nucleotides read TGTGCCTGGAGTGGGGACAGGAACACCGGGGAGCTGTTTTTT.

This clonotype appeared many times. The rearrangement joins TRBV19 to TRBJ2-7; D not certain. Germline V gives CDR1 LNHDA, CDR2 SQIVND (reference sequence). Deletions cut 6 bases from V and 2 bases from J, with 14 bases between. The CDR3 is made up of 14 amino acids. This chain's CDR3 is CASSPEYRTYEQYF. The CDR3 DNA reads TGTGCCAGTAGCCCGGAGTACCGGACCTACGAGCAGTACTTC.

For this clonotype: This may come from a read error, since a much larger clone is one base off. The rearrangement joins TRBV12-3 or TRBV12-4 to TRBJ1-1, with a possible D match to TRBD1 (6 bases). The CDR3 loop spans 15 amino acids. The CDR3 protein is CASSPAGTGNTEACF. CDR3 sequence (DNA): TGTGCCAGCAGTCCTGCGGGAACAGGGAACACTGAAGCTTGCTTT.

This clonotype was seen at least ten times. The chain joins TRBV6-1 to TRBJ1-2, with D unresolved. This CDR3 contains 13 residues. The ends were cut back, 4 bases at V and 0 bases at J, with 6 bases in the middle. The germline V gene encodes CDR1 MNHNS and CDR2 SASEGT. CDR3 sequence (DNA): TGTGCCAGCAGTGGGGGTTCTAACTATGGCTACACCTTC. Its protein product is CASSGGSNYGYTF.

Many counts were recorded for this clonotype. The chain uses TRBV15 and TRBJ1-6; TRBD1 matches at 8 bases. This CDR3 comprises 15 residues. J gave up 14 bases and V 1 base, and 10 bases lay outside the gene matches. Germline assignment: CDR1 LNHNV and CDR2 YYDKDF (reference sequence). CDR3 in DNA: TGTGCCACCAGCAGAGGGGGGACAGGTGATATTGCCCTCCACTTT. It specifies CATSRGGTGDIALHF.

This clonotype was recorded many times. This chain links TRBV12-3 or TRBV12-4 with TRBJ1-1; D unclear. Trimming took off 2 bases at V and 7 bases at J, with 11 bases between the two ends. This CDR3 is 13 amino acids long. CDR3 bases: TGTGCCAGCAGTTTAAGGCAACCCAATGAAGCTTTCTTT. Protein: CASSLRQPNEAFF.

This clonotype has a handful of counts. This chain links TRBV25-1 with TRBJ2-2; D is unresolved. Germline-derived CDR1 and CDR2 are MGHDK and SYGVNS. Trimming pared 2 bases from V and 6 bases from J, leaving 10 bases between. The CDR3 covers 14 residues. Here the CDR3 reads CASSEGIRPGELFF. The DNA for the CDR3 is TGTGCCAGCAGTGAAGGGATTAGGCCCGGGGAGCTGTTTTTT.

The rearrangement uses TRBV20-1 and TRBJ2-5; D is possibly TRBD2 (6 bases). The CDR3 loop spans 13 amino acids. Trimming took off 6 bases at V and 5 bases at J, with 16 bases between the two ends. The germline CDR1 and CDR2 sequences are DFQATT and SNEGSKA (reference sequence). The CDR3 loop is CSAGTPDRETQYF. CDR3 sequence (DNA): TGCAGTGCCGGGACTCCCGACCGGGAGACCCAGTACTTC.

The chain couples TRBV24-1 to TRBJ1-1; D not certain. There are 13 residues in the CDR3. V gave up 2 bases and J gave up 8 bases, with 11 bases separating them. Germline CDR1 and CDR2: KGHDR and SFDVKD. In DNA, the CDR3 is TGTGCCACCAGTGATTGGGCGGACGGAGAAGCTTTCTTT. Its protein product is CATSDWADGEAFF.

In its sample, this clonotype was seen many times. The chain is built from TRBV6-1 and TRBJ1-2, with D tentatively TRBD1 (5 bases). CDR3 length: 15 amino acids. V lost 0 bases and J 4 bases, leaving 12 bases between the germline ends. Germline V gives CDR1 MNHNS, CDR2 SASEGT. The CDR3 reads CASSEAGTGLYGYTF. CDR3 bases: TGTGCCAGCAGTGAAGCGGGGACGGGTCTCTATGGCTACACCTTC.